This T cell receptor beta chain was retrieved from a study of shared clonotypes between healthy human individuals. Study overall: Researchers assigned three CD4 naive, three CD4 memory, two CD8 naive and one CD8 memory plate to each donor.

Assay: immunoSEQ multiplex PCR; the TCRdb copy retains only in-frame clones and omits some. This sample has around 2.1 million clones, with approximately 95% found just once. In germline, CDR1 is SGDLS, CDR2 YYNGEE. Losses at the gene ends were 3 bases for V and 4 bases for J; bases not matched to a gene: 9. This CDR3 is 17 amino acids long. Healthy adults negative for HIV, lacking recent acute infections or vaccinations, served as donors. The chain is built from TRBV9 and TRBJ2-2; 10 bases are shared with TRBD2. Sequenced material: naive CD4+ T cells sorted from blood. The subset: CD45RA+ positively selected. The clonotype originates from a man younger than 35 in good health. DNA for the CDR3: TGTGCCAGCAGCGCGACTGGGCTAGCGGGAGCCACCGGGGAGCTGTTTTTT. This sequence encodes CASSATGLAGATGELFF.